This T cell receptor beta chain came from a study of neoadjuvant anti-PD-1 for oral cavity cancer. TCRdb keeps only in-frame clones here, not all; method: immunoSEQ multiplex PCR. The table records fewer than 90,000 clones, under 85% of them present only once. The CDR3 covers 14 residues. V trimming: 5 bases; J trimming: 3 bases; junction bases outside the gene matches: 7. Per the germline V gene, CDR1 is SQVTM and CDR2 is ANQGSEA. The TCR comes from a person between 35 and 79 years old with oral cavity squamous cell carcinoma. The V call is TRBV29-1, the J call TRBJ2-7, with 10 bases lining up with TRBD2. Source: PBMCs, taken before nivolumab (anti-PD-1) treatment. The CDR3 DNA reads as TGCAGCGTTCACCTAAGCGGGAGGGACTACGAGCAGTACTTC. This translates into CSVHLSGRDYEQYF.